The 18 T cell receptor beta chains in this list originate from one sample, sequenced in a study of blood T cell repertoires in COVID-19. Profiled with immunoSEQ multiplex PCR; TCRdb holds only in-frame clones, not every one. The profile shows 85,000 to 100,000 clones, roughly 78% of them singletons. What was sequenced was peripheral blood. These receptors all come from a woman of 80 years or more with active or convalescent COVID-19.

The V gene is TRBV9, the J gene TRBJ2-1; D ambiguous. Per germline, CDR1 SGDLS and CDR2 YYNGEE. The CDR3 extends over 13 amino acids. V lost 0 bases and J 9 bases, leaving 10 bases between the germline ends. CDR3 sequence: CASSVDLTSEQFF. As DNA, the CDR3 is TGTGCCAGCAGCGTAGATCTAACTTCTGAGCAGTTCTTC.

This clone showed up just a few times. The chain is built from TRBV28 and TRBJ1-3; 7 bases line up with TRBD1. This CDR3 region has 15 residues. Per the germline V gene, CDR1 is MDHEN and CDR2 is SYDVKM. Trimming cost V 3 bases and J 3 bases; bases outside gene matches: 5. CDR3 DNA sequence: TGTGCCAGCAGTTTTAGGGGGCTGGTTGGAAACACCATATATTTT. Translation: CASSFRGLVGNTIYF.

V is TRBV5-4 and J is TRBJ1-2, with a possible D match to TRBD1 (6 bases). This CDR3 has 14 residues. Per the germline V gene, CDR1 is SGHNT and CDR2 is YYREEE (reference sequence). The V and J ends lost 1 base and 4 bases respectively, with 11 bases between them. The CDR3 DNA sequence: TGTGCCAGCAGCTTGAATGGGGGCACCTATGGCTACACCTTC. Translating it yields CASSLNGGTYGYTF.

The chain uses TRBV19 and TRBJ2-7, with D possibly TRBD2 on 6 matching bases. V was clipped by 3 bases and J by 2 bases, with 23 bases between them. Per germline, CDR1 LNHDA and CDR2 SQIVND (reference sequence). This CDR3 is built from 18 residues. The CDR3: CASSIFGGERASTYEQYF. The CDR3 region has the DNA TGTGCCAGTAGTATCTTTGGAGGGGAGCGGGCCTCCACCTACGAGCAGTACTTC.

This chain connects TRBV2 to TRBJ1-2; 9 bases match TRBD1. The CDR3 has 14 residues. The trim removed 6 bases at V and 5 bases at J, leaving 7 bases unmatched. Germline values: CDR1 SNHLY, CDR2 FYNNEI. This CDR3 is CASSEQGAQYGYTF. CDR3 in DNA: TGTGCCAGCAGCGAACAGGGGGCACAGTATGGCTACACCTTC.

V usage is TRBV28 and J usage is TRBJ2-2; 10 nucleotides agree with TRBD2. Germline trimming cut 3 bases from V and 5 bases from J; bases unmatched to any gene: 6. Germline CDR1 MDHEN, CDR2 SYDVKM. The CDR3 has 16 residues. CDR3: CASSLLAGVSTGELFF. The CDR3 nucleotides are TGTGCCAGCAGTTTGCTAGCGGGAGTTAGTACCGGGGAGCTGTTTTTT.

The chain uses TRBV28 and TRBJ2-1; 9 bases fit TRBD2. The germline V gene has CDR1 MDHEN and CDR2 SYDVKM. This CDR3 has 17 residues. Trimming removed 2 bases from V and 9 bases from J; junction bases left unmatched: 14. The CDR3 DNA is TGTGCCAGCAGTTTAGAGGGACTAGCAAATGGTAAAGTTGAGCAGTTCTTC. This encodes CASSLEGLANGKVEQFF. Looking up the rest from reference TRBV28 and TRBJ2-1 gives the full variable domain: DVKVTQSSRYLVKRTGEKVFLECVQDMDHENMFWYRQDPGLGLRLIYFSYDVKMKEKGDIPEGYSVSREKKERFSLILESASTNQTSMYLCASSLEGLANGKVEQFFGPGTRLTVL.

This chain connects TRBV7-2 to TRBJ2-7, with 9 bases aligning to TRBD2. This CDR3 is built from 15 residues. The germline CDR1 and CDR2 sequences are SGHTA and FQGNSA. J gave up 4 bases and V 3 bases, and 7 bases lay outside the gene matches. CDR3 sequence (DNA): TGTGCCAGCAGCTTGAGGCCTAGCGGGACTTACGAGCAGTACTTC. Translation gives CASSLRPSGTYEQYF.

This chain connects TRBV21-1 to TRBJ1-5; the table's TRBD1 call for D was not verified on the DNA. TRBV21-1 is a recognized pseudogene. The CDR3 is 17 residues long. The CDR3 reads CASSKGQKRGRGQPQHF. CDR3 coding DNA: TGTGCCAGCAGCAAAGGACAAAAGAGGGGGCGCGGGCAGCCCCAGCATTTT.

The V and J genes are TRBV5-4 and TRBJ2-1; D is undetermined. The length of the CDR3 is 11 residues. Germline V lookup: CDR1 SGHNT, CDR2 YYREEE (reference sequence). The V end lost 3 bases, the J end lost 7 bases, and 5 bases lay between the germline ends. Here the CDR3 reads CASSSNNEQFF. As DNA, the CDR3 is TGTGCCAGCAGCTCAAATAATGAGCAGTTCTTC. Full variable domain (missing parts from reference TRBV5-4 and TRBJ2-1): ETGVTQSPTHLIKTRGQQVTLRCSSQSGHNTVSWYQQALGQGPQFIFQYYREEENGRGNFPPRFSGLQFPNYSSELNVNALELDDSALYLCASSSNNEQFFGPGTRLTVL.

This clone counts as medium-sized. The chain couples TRBV27 to TRBJ2-1; 9 bases match TRBD2. This CDR3 spans 13 amino acids. Germline values: CDR1 MNHEY, CDR2 SMNVEV (reference sequence). J gave up 13 bases and V 3 bases, and 7 bases lay outside the gene matches. The CDR3 protein is CASSFEVSGSQFF. CDR3 nucleotide sequence: TGTGCCAGCAGTTTCGAAGTTAGCGGGAGTCAGTTCTTC.

The gene calls are TRBV7-2 and TRBJ2-1; 9 nucleotides agree with TRBD2. With V trimmed by 4 bases and J by 6 bases, 16 bases remained unmatched. The germline gives CDR1 SGHTA, CDR2 FQGNSA. The CDR3 extends over 18 amino acids. The CDR3 DNA reads TGTGCCAGCAGCTCCGGCCGGCGGGAGGGCTTTGGTGGCAATGAGCAGTTCTTC. It yields the protein CASSSGRREGFGGNEQFF.

V usage is TRBV5-4 and J usage is TRBJ2-7; tentative D call: TRBD2 (6 bases). The CDR3 totals 14 residues. Germline-derived CDR1 and CDR2 are SGHNT and YYREEE (reference sequence). Trimming left V 0 bases short and J 1 base short, with 8 bases between. CDR3 sequence reads: CASSLGDLSYEQYF. The CDR3 DNA follows: TGTGCCAGCAGCTTGGGGGACTTATCCTACGAGCAGTACTTC.

The CDR3 region has the DNA TGTGCCAGCAGTTACGACAGGGGGCAAGAGACCCAGTACTTC. This translates into CASSYDRGQETQYF. J is TRBJ2-5 and V is TRBV27; 9 nucleotides align to TRBD1. The CDR3 covers 14 residues. V shed 4 bases and J 2 bases; nucleotides not matched to a gene: 2. The germline gives CDR1 MNHEY, CDR2 SMNVEV (reference sequence).

This clone has only a few counts. V gene TRBV2 combines with J gene TRBJ2-7; 8 nucleotides agree with TRBD2. Germline V CDR1 and CDR2: SNHLY, FYNNEI. With 5 bases clipped from V and 0 bases from J, the junction kept 12 bases outside the gene matches. The CDR3 consists of 17 residues. The CDR3 here is CASSPPGGARLSYEQYF. Here the CDR3 DNA reads TGTGCCAGCAGTCCACCCGGGGGGGCTCGACTCTCCTACGAGCAGTACTTC.

The rearrangement links TRBV6-5 to TRBJ1-1; TRBD1 aligns across 10 bases. V dropped 4 bases and J dropped 3; count of bases not matched to a gene: 5. Germline CDR1 MNHEY, CDR2 SVGAGI. This CDR3 is built from 15 residues. Here the CDR3 DNA reads TGTGCCAGCAGTTCCCGACAGGGGGCTTACACTGAAGCTTTCTTT. It encodes CASSSRQGAYTEAFF.

About this clone itself: One end of the junction varies from germline; a read error may be responsible. The chain carries TRBV2 and TRBJ1-1; a weak D match, TRBD1 (5 bases). Germline loops: CDR1 SNHLY, CDR2 FYNNEI. This CDR3 has 14 residues. The CDR3 sequence: CASREGSGGTEAFF. CDR3 DNA: TGTGCCAGCAGAGAAGGGAGCGGGGGGACTGAAGCTTTCTTT.

This sequence joins TRBV6-5 and TRBJ1-5; 9 positions agree with TRBD1. Trimming removed 4 bases from V and 7 bases from J; junction bases left unmatched: 8. The CDR3 has 15 amino acids. Germline assignment: CDR1 MNHEY and CDR2 SVGAGI. Written as DNA, the CDR3 is TGTGCCAGCAGTTGGGACAGGGCGTCCGGGCAGCCCCAGCATTTT. Translated, it gives CASSWDRASGQPQHF.